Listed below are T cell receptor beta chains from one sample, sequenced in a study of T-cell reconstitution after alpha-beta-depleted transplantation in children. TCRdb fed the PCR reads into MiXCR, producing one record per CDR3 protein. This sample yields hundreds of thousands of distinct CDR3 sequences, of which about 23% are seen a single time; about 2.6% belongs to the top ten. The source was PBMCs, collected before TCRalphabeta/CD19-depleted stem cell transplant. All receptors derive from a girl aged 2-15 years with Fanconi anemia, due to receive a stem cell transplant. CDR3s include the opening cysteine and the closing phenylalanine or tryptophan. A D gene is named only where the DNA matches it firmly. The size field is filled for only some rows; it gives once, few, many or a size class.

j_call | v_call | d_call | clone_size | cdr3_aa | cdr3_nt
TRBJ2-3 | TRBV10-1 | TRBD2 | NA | CASSEGTSGGDTQYF | TGCGCCAGCAGTGAGGGGACTAGCGGTGGGGATACGCAGTATTTT
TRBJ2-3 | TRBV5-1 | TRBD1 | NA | CASSPEGTGGSVSTDTQYF | TGCGCCAGCAGCCCAGAGGGGACAGGGGGGTCCGTCAGCACAGATACGCAGTATTTT
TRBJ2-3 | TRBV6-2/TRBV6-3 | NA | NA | CASSYSGASTDTQYF | TGTGCCAGCAGTTACTCAGGCGCTAGCACAGATACGCAGTATTTT
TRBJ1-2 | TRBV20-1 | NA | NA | CSARDHGGKNYGYTF | TGCAGTGCTAGAGATCATGGAGGGAAGAACTATGGCTACACCTTC
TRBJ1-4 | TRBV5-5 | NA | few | CASSLVPNEKLFF | TGTGCCAGCAGCTTGGTGCCCAATGAAAAACTGTTTTTT
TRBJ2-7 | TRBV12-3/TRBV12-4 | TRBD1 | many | CASSHRDRGFIKTYEQYF | TGTGCCAGCAGTCACCGGGACAGGGGATTTATAAAAACCTACGAGCAGTACTTC
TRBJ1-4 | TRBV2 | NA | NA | CASSAQGFNEKLFF | TGTGCCAGCAGTGCCCAGGGTTTTAATGAAAAACTGTTTTTT
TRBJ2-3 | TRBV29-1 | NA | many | CSVRGNGGTDTQYF | TGCAGCGTTCGGGGGAATGGGGGCACAGATACGCAGTATTTT
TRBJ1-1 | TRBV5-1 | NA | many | CASSLSAGNTEAFF | TGCGCCAGCAGCTTGAGTGCGGGCAACACTGAAGCTTTCTTT
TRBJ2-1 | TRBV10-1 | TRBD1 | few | CASTGTGNNEQFF | TGCGCCAGCACCGGGACAGGGAACAATGAGCAGTTCTTC
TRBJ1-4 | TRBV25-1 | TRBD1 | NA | CASSLPRAGTANEKLFF | TGTGCCAGCAGTTTACCCCGGGCGGGGACAGCAAATGAAAAACTGTTTTTT
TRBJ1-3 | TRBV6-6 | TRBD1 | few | CASSYDRAIYF | TGTGCCAGCAGTTACGACAGGGCCATATATTTT
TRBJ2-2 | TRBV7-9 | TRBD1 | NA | CASSRSLDRGTGELFF | TGTGCCAGCAGCCGATCCCTTGACAGGGGGACCGGGGAGCTGTTTTTT
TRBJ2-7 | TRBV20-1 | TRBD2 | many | CSCFSGSSYEQYF | TGCAGTTGTTTTAGCGGGAGCTCATACGAGCAGTACTTC
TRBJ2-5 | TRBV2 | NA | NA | CASRARVYQETQYF | TGTGCCAGCAGAGCCAGGGTGTACCAAGAGACCCAGTACTTC
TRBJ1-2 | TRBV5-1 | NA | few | CASSLGGHGQYGYTF | TGCGCCAGCAGCTTGGGTGGACACGGACAGTATGGCTACACCTTC
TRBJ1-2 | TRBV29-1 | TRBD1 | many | CSGGRDRDGYTF | TGCAGCGGTGGGAGGGACAGGGATGGCTACACCTTC
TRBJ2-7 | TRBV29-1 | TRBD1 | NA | CSVVVLGQGSEQYF | TGCAGCGTTGTTGTCTTGGGACAGGGGTCCGAGCAGTACTTC
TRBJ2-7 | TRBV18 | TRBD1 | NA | CASSGQGNYEQYF | TGTGCCAGCTCAGGACAGGGCAACTACGAGCAGTACTTC
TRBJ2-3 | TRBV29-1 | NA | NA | CSAAGGRADTQYF | TGCAGCGCCGCTGGGGGCAGGGCAGATACGCAGTATTTT
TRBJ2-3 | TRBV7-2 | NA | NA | CASSPRAGPTDTQYF | TGTGCCAGCAGCCCCCGCGCGGGACCCACAGATACGCAGTATTTT
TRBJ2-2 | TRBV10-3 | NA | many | CAISESMPSRGTGELFF | TGTGCCATCAGTGAGTCGATGCCCTCGCGGGGCACCGGGGAGCTGTTTTTT
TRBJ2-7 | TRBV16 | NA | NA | CASSQVGRVVSYEQYF | TGTGCCAGCAGCCAAGTTGGGCGGGTGGTCTCCTACGAGCAGTACTTC
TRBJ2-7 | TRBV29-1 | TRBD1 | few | CSVEDPGTGSDEQYF | TGCAGCGTTGAAGATCCCGGGACAGGGTCTGACGAGCAGTACTTC
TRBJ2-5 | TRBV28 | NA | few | CASSFGYGLLIQETQYF | TGTGCCAGCAGTTTCGGATACGGACTCCTCATTCAAGAGACCCAGTACTTC
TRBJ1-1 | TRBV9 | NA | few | CASSVAGVNTEAFF | TGTGCCAGCAGCGTCGCAGGGGTGAACACTGAAGCTTTCTTT
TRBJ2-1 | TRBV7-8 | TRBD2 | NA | CASSLGTSGTWNEQFF | TGTGCCAGCAGCTTAGGGACTAGCGGGACATGGAATGAGCAGTTCTTC
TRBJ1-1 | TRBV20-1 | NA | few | CSARLITEAFF | TGCAGTGCCAGGCTAATCACTGAAGCTTTCTTT
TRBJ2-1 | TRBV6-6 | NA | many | CASSKTNEQFF | TGTGCCAGCAGTAAGACCAATGAGCAGTTCTTC
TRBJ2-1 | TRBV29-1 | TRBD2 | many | CSVVGGRRSYNEQFF | TGCAGCGTTGTGGGCGGGAGGCGCTCCTACAATGAGCAGTTCTTC
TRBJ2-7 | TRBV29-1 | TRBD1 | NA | CSVEEGQGPHEQYF | TGCAGCGTTGAAGAAGGACAGGGCCCCCACGAGCAGTACTTC